A selection of T cell receptor beta chains follows, all from one sample in a study of cytomegalovirus exposure and HLA in healthy donors. The table came from immunoSEQ multiplex PCR; TCRdb's copy has only in-frame clones and leaves some out. The sample has 150,000 to 200,000 clones, approximately 81% seen once. The specimen sequenced was PBMCs. The origin of the receptors is a woman between 18 and 29 years old in good health and CMV-seropositive. CDR3s include the opening cysteine and the closing phenylalanine or tryptophan. A D gene is named only where the DNA matches it firmly.

TRBV7-9	TRBJ2-1	TRBD1	CASSSPSGQGSNEQFF
TRBV9	TRBJ2-2	NA	CASSVGGPGELFF
TRBV6-5	TRBJ2-3	NA	CASTEVPNTQYF
TRBV2	TRBJ1-2	NA	CAGYPMQARYGYTF
TRBV9	TRBJ2-5	NA	CASSRGLPGETQYF
TRBV30	TRBJ2-2	NA	CAWRGERNTGELFF
TRBV5-6	TRBJ1-1	NA	CASSLALADIAFF
TRBV11-2	TRBJ2-7	TRBD1	CASSSLIFWAADRGREQYF
TRBV5-4	TRBJ2-7	NA	CASSLERSSYEQYF
TRBV27	TRBJ2-5	NA	CASRGGREPLTQYF
TRBV11-2	TRBJ1-6	TRBD1	CASSLPGTGGGMGNSPLHF
TRBV6-1	TRBJ2-1	TRBD2	CACRTSGGVNEQFF
TRBV5-1	TRBJ1-1	TRBD1	CASSSRQGIGTEAFF
TRBV4-3	TRBJ1-2	NA	CASSQDLGGSHRPIYGYTF
TRBV7-9	TRBJ2-7	NA	CASSLEQSSYEQYF
TRBV4-1	TRBJ2-2	TRBD1	CASSPGQGNTGELFF
TRBV6-5	TRBJ2-1	NA	CASSYGGGAGNEQFF
TRBV9	TRBJ2-1	NA	CASSVGGGNEQFF
TRBV7-9	TRBJ2-6	NA	CASSLTVRGSGANVLTF
TRBV18	TRBJ1-3	NA	CASSPPGGGNTIYF
TRBV7-3	TRBJ1-5	NA	CASSQDYTRRSNQPQHF
TRBV5-1	TRBJ2-3	TRBD2	CASSLQSGEVNTQYF
TRBV4-2	TRBJ1-3	NA	CASSQGSSGNTIYF
TRBV9	TRBJ2-1	NA	CASSVRGGGGQFF
TRBV29-1	TRBJ2-4	NA	CSGRLAKNIQYF
TRBV5-1	TRBJ1-1	NA	CASSFTEETEAFF
TRBV18	TRBJ2-3	NA	CASSPRTVASTDTQYF
TRBV14	TRBJ2-5	TRBD2	CASSPSSGGPFQETQYF
TRBV9	TRBJ2-1	NA	CASSMSGEQFF
TRBV9	TRBJ2-2	NA	CASSVVASNTGELFF
TRBV7-3	TRBJ1-5	NA	CASGTGQGQPQHF
TRBV7-9	TRBJ1-1	NA	CASSLVAGNTEAFF
TRBV2	TRBJ2-5	NA	CASRSGVETQYF
TRBV11-2	TRBJ2-1	NA	CASSYLGASTDEQFF
TRBV18	TRBJ1-1	TRBD1	CASSAGTGTEVFF
TRBV2	TRBJ2-7	NA	CASRRAGERYEQYF